This record concerns one T cell receptor beta chain sequence. The CDR3 consists of 14 residues. V lost 4 bases and J lost 5; bases outside the gene matches: 7. Looked up from germline, CDR1 is SGHTA and CDR2 is FQGTGA. The sample originates from a study of blood T cell repertoires in COVID-19. About the research overall: Nucleic acid was either cDNA or gDNA, and it came from T cells, B-cell-depleted T cells, or PBMCs.

Original processing methods: Estimates of nucleated cell counts were drawn from the amplification of reference gene primers. Data came from immunoSEQ multiplex PCR; TCRdb stores just in-frame clones and leaves some out. The D gene and trimming were derived from the DNA, and the V and J assignments and clone size from that table. Of more than 200,000 clones listed, more than 65% are singletons. Sequenced input: peripheral blood. This chain connects TRBV7-3 to TRBJ1-1; 7 nucleotides agree with TRBD1. The TCR sequence derives from a woman aged 40 to 55 who had recovered from COVID-19. The CDR3 spells CASSSGQTSTEAFF. In nucleotides, the CDR3 is TGTGCCAGCAGCTCGGGACAGACGAGTACTGAAGCTTTCTTT.